This record concerns one TCR beta chain sequence. This entry is derived from a study of cytomegalovirus exposure and HLA in healthy donors. The germline gives CDR1 SGHNT, CDR2 YYREEE (reference sequence). This CDR3 has 18 residues. After removal of 4 bases from V and 3 bases from J, the junction contained 16 bases not matched to a gene. Libraries were prepared by immunoSEQ multiplex PCR; TCRdb keeps only in-frame clonotypes and omits some of them. Of about 330,000 clones in the sample, just over 85% are singletons; the top ten hold approximately 0.84%. The genes are TRBV5-4 and TRBJ2-3; 8 bases are a match to TRBD2. The receptor was derived from a woman aged 18-30 years in good health and CMV-seronegative. The sample comprised PBMCs. Written as DNA, the CDR3 is TGTGCCAGCAGCCTGGCTATAGGGGCGGGAGGTGTGACAGATACGCAGTATTTT. Translated, it gives CASSLAIGAGGVTDTQYF.